This TCR beta chain was captured in a study of cytomegalovirus exposure and HLA in healthy donors. Findings of the study overall: With high specificity and sensitivity, the classifier reportedly diagnosed cytomegalovirus status. In a later analysis, DRB1 alleles had the most associated TCRs; HLA-C alleles the fewest.

PCR employed 60 Vbeta and 13 Jbeta primers. The method was immunoSEQ multiplex PCR; TCRdb's version includes in-frame clones alone and lacks a portion of them. The sample records 210,000 or so clones, about 90% being singletons. Worth noting for this clone: Antigen specificity is unknown.

This TCR was sampled from a man younger than 45 in good health and CMV-seronegative. Sequenced sample: PBMCs.

The chain's CDR3 is CASSEPTGGITNEQFF. The DNA of the CDR3 is TGTGCCAGCAGTGAGCCGACAGGGGGTATAACGAATGAGCAGTTCTTC. This chain connects TRBV25-1 to TRBJ2-1; 9 nucleotides align to TRBD1. This CDR3 comprises 16 residues. V lost 3 bases, J lost 7 bases, and 10 bases stayed unmatched. The V gene's germline CDR1 is MGHDK and CDR2 SYGVNS.